This TCR beta chain was identified in a study of T-cell reconstitution after alpha-beta-depleted transplantation in children. Findings and caveats of the study: The high TCRbeta diversity at day 60 in some patients came from surviving recipient T cells and thymic progenitors. Reportedly, alpha-beta T cells present about two months post-transplant originated from several hundred expanded clones of graft origin. The authors attributed T-cell counts and diversity one year after transplant mostly to newly produced T cells.

The TCRbeta library was prepared with unique molecular identifiers. TCRdb called the PCR reads again in MiXCR, with one record for every CDR3 protein. The sample yields fewer than 250,000 distinct CDR3 sequences, roughly 15% seen once. As for this clonotype: Its target is not known.

V shed 4 bases, J shed 9 bases, and the junction held 5 bases outside the gene matches. The CDR3 covers 12 residues. Germline loops: CDR1 SGHRS, CDR2 YFSETQ. This specimen consisted of PBMCs, mostly from graft donor cells, obtained 360 days after TCRalphabeta/CD19-depleted stem cell transplant. The chain links TRBV5-1 to TRBJ2-3; TRBD2 matches 7 bases. The clonotype comes from a male patient aged 2 to 9 who had a stem cell transplant for acute lymphoblastic leukemia, so the T cells may come from the graft donor. DNA for the CDR3: TGCGCCAGCAGCGACCGAGCGGGAACGCAGTATTTT. Translated, it gives CASSDRAGTQYF.